The 20 T cell receptor beta chains presented below share a single source sample, sequenced in a study of cytomegalovirus exposure and HLA in healthy donors. Use of 60 Vbeta and 13 Jbeta primers characterized the PCR. Using immunoSEQ multiplex PCR, the repertoire was profiled, and TCRdb retains in-frame clones only, with some absent. The data show a few hundred thousand clones, nearly 80% seen once. Material for sequencing was PBMCs. These receptor sequences come from a man younger than 35 in good health and CMV-seronegative.

The V and J genes are TRBV9 and TRBJ2-7; the D gene is possibly TRBD2 (6 bases). Trimming pared 2 bases from V and 4 bases from J, leaving 13 bases between. This CDR3 spans 14 amino acids. CDR1 is SGDLS, CDR2 YYNGEE, per germline. Here the CDR3 reads CASSVRGNGYEQYF. CDR3 in DNA: TGTGCCAGCAGCGTTCGGGGGAATGGATACGAGCAGTACTTC.

The chain links TRBV28 to TRBJ2-5; TRBD2 agrees at 10 bases. CDR1 is MDHEN, CDR2 SYDVKM, per germline. This CDR3 comprises 22 residues. V lost 2 bases, J lost 3 bases, and 24 bases stayed unmatched. CDR3 in amino acids: CASSLGWGGGVRGLAGEETQYF. CDR3 bases: TGTGCCAGCAGTTTAGGGTGGGGCGGAGGAGTACGGGGTCTAGCGGGAGAAGAGACCCAGTACTTC. The whole variable domain, filled in from reference TRBV28 and TRBJ2-5, reads DVKVTQSSRYLVKRTGEKVFLECVQDMDHENMFWYRQDPGLGLRLIYFSYDVKMKEKGDIPEGYSVSREKKERFSLILESASTNQTSMYLCASSLGWGGGVRGLAGEETQYFGPGTRLLVL.

The chain combines TRBV10-3 with TRBJ2-2; 7 positions agree with TRBD1. V lost 9 bases and J lost 4; bases outside the gene matches: 5. This CDR3 region has 13 residues. Germline V CDR1 and CDR2: ENHRY, SYGVKD. CDR3 in amino acids: CAMRGGGTGELFF. The CDR3 nucleotides read TGTGCCATGCGAGGGGGCGGCACCGGGGAGCTGTTTTTT.

Concerning this clone itself: At one end the junction does not follow the germline gene, possibly because of a read error. This chain links TRBV7-9 with TRBJ1-5; D not resolved. CDR1 is SEHNR, CDR2 FQNEAQ, per germline (reference sequence). The CDR3 has 13 amino acids. DNA of the CDR3: TGTTCCAGCAGCTTAGGCGTCAATCAGCCCCAGCATTTT. Translation gives CSSSLGVNQPQHF. Full variable domain (remainder filled in from reference TRBV7-9 and TRBJ1-5): DTGVSQNPRHKITKRGQNVTFRCDPISEHNRLYWYRQTLGQGPEFLTYFQNEAQLEKSRLLSDRFSAERPKGSFSTLEIQRTEQGDSAMYLCSSSLGVNQPQHFGDGTRLSIL.

J is TRBJ2-5 and V is TRBV5-1; perhaps TRBD2 as D (6 bases). V dropped 2 bases and J dropped 4 bases, with 6 bases sitting between them. This CDR3 spans 12 amino acids. The germline CDR1 and CDR2 sequences are SGHRS and YFSETQ. CDR3 DNA: TGCGCCAGCAGCTTAGCGGGAGAGACCCAGTACTTC. As protein: CASSLAGETQYF.

CDR3 loop: CAISDPGQPSGANVLTF. The CDR3 DNA is TGTGCCATCAGTGACCCGGGACAGCCCTCTGGGGCCAACGTCCTGACTTTC. J is TRBJ2-6 and V is TRBV10-3; 7 bases are a match to TRBD1. The CDR3 has 17 amino acids. V lost 3 bases to trimming and J lost 0 bases; unmatched junction nucleotides: 5. The germline CDR1 and CDR2 sequences are ENHRY and SYGVKD.

This clone has more than one count but fewer than ten. The J gene is TRBJ1-4, the V gene TRBV6-5; D gene ambiguous. The CDR3 extends over 15 amino acids. With 0 bases removed from V and 6 bases from J, the gap between germline ends came to 11 bases. Germline assignment: CDR1 MNHEY and CDR2 SVGAGI. This CDR3 is CASSYSTGDYEKLFF. In nucleotides, the CDR3 is TGTGCCAGCAGTTACTCGACCGGGGATTATGAAAAACTGTTTTTT.

The chain uses TRBV28 and TRBJ1-1; unclear D gene. The V gene's germline CDR1 is MDHEN and CDR2 SYDVKM. The length of the CDR3 is 17 residues. Between the trimmed V and J ends, which lost 7 bases and 2 bases, there was a span of 23 bases. In nucleotides, the CDR3 is TGTGCCAGCATTAACCCGGGTTTTTGGAGGGCCAACACTGAAGCTTTCTTT. Its protein product is CASINPGFWRANTEAFF.

The chain couples TRBV28 to TRBJ1-1; D possibly corresponds to TRBD1 (5 bases). CDR3 length: 15 amino acids. Deletions cut 7 bases from V and 3 bases from J, with 18 bases between. Germline assignment: CDR1 MDHEN and CDR2 SYDVKM. The chain's CDR3 is CASTHWAGVDTEAFF. CDR3 nucleotides: TGTGCCAGCACCCACTGGGCGGGGGTAGACACTGAAGCTTTCTTT.

The rearrangement joins TRBV10-3 to TRBJ1-4; 8 nucleotides line up with TRBD1. The CDR3 extends over 17 amino acids. From germline, CDR1 is ENHRY and CDR2 SYGVKD. V shed 2 bases, J shed 8 bases, and the junction held 13 bases outside the gene matches. As DNA, the CDR3 is TGTGCCATCAGTGAGACTAAAGCCGGGACAGGTCTCGAAAAACTGTTTTTT. Residues: CAISETKAGTGLEKLFF.

The rearrangement links TRBV9 to TRBJ2-3; D is uncertain. The V gene's germline CDR1 is SGDLS and CDR2 YYNGEE. The CDR3 extends over 17 amino acids. V lost 0 bases to trimming and J lost 3 bases, with 17 bases between them. The CDR3 protein is CASSVDGASLKTDTQYF. CDR3 nucleotide sequence: TGTGCCAGCAGCGTAGACGGTGCAAGTTTGAAGACAGATACGCAGTATTTT.

Only one count was recorded for this clone. The J gene is TRBJ2-1, the V gene TRBV27; D is perhaps TRBD2 (6 bases). The germline V gene has CDR1 MNHEY and CDR2 SMNVEV (reference sequence). This CDR3 spans 12 amino acids. The ends were cut back, 7 bases at V and 10 bases at J, with 14 bases in the middle. The CDR3 DNA follows: TGTGCCAGCACTGTAACCGGGGGAGAGCAGTTCTTC. Translated: CASTVTGGEQFF.

V gene TRBV6-6 combines with J gene TRBJ1-3; the D is unclear. From germline, CDR1 is MNHNY and CDR2 SVGAGI (reference sequence). Trimming removed 4 bases from V and 0 bases from J, with 10 bases in between. The CDR3 has 15 residues. The CDR3, as DNA: TGTGCCAGCAGTTCTGGGGAGACCTCTGGAAACACCATATATTTT. Amino acid sequence: CASSSGETSGNTIYF.

This chain joins TRBV27 and TRBJ2-5; 12 nucleotides agree with TRBD2. V gave up 6 bases and J gave up 1 base; unmatched junction bases: 6. This CDR3 spans 16 amino acids. CDR1 and CDR2 (germline): MNHEY, SMNVEV (reference sequence). CDR3: CASSARTSGTQETQYF. The CDR3 region has the DNA TGTGCCAGCAGCGCTCGGACTAGCGGGACCCAAGAGACCCAGTACTTC.

Written as DNA, the CDR3 is TGTGCCAGCAGCATAACCGGGACAAAGACTAACTATGGCTACACCTTC. It translates to CASSITGTKTNYGYTF. The chain employs TRBV7-9 and TRBJ1-2; D is perhaps TRBD1 (6 bases). The germline V gene encodes CDR1 SEHNR and CDR2 FQNEAQ (reference sequence). The CDR3 contains 16 residues. Trimming removed 5 bases from V and 0 bases from J, with 16 bases in between.

The DNA for the CDR3 is TGTGCCAGCTCACAGGGGTGCGGCTACACCTTC. Its protein product is CASSQGCGYTF. This chain links TRBV18 with TRBJ1-2; tentative D call: TRBD1 (5 bases). Germline assignment: CDR1 KGHSH and CDR2 LQKENI. The CDR3 extends over 11 amino acids. V lost 4 bases to trimming and J lost 8 bases, with 8 bases between them.

The chain has TRBV19 and TRBJ1-1; a possible D gene is TRBD1 (6 bases). Trimming pared 5 bases from V and 5 bases from J, leaving 15 bases between. The CDR3 sequence is 14 residues long. CDR1 and CDR2 from the germline V gene are LNHDA and SQIVND (reference sequence). CDR3 in DNA: TGTGCCAGTAGTCCCCAGGGGAAGAGGACTGAAGCTTTCTTT. It translates to CASSPQGKRTEAFF.

The chain has TRBV5-1 and TRBJ1-4; TRBD1 is a possible D gene (6 bases). The V end was cut by 4 bases, the J end by 0 bases, with 16 bases between. Germline V gene sequence: CDR1 SGHRS, CDR2 YFSETQ. The CDR3 loop spans 17 amino acids. The CDR3 sequence is CASSGQRRQATNEKLFF. The CDR3 DNA reads TGCGCCAGCAGCGGACAGAGGAGACAGGCAACTAATGAAAAACTGTTTTTT.

The chain uses TRBV28 and TRBJ2-3; a weak D match, TRBD2 (6 bases). This CDR3 spans 14 amino acids. CDR1 and CDR2 (germline): MDHEN, SYDVKM. Deletions cut 6 bases from V and 1 base from J, with 11 bases between. The DNA of the CDR3 is TGTGCCAGCAGGGGGGGAACCCGCACAGATACGCAGTATTTT. This codes for CASRGGTRTDTQYF.

V and J are TRBV10-3 and TRBJ1-2; TRBD1 agrees at 8 bases. CDR3 length: 14 residues. Germline CDR1 is ENHRY and CDR2 is SYGVKD. J was trimmed by 4 bases and V by 10 bases; bases with no gene match: 11. The CDR3 loop is CATLPQGVGYGYTF. CDR3 coding DNA: TGTGCCACCTTGCCACAGGGGGTCGGCTATGGCTACACCTTC.